This T cell receptor (beta chain) was identified in a study of T cells in Graves' hyperthyroidism and ophthalmopathy. The V and J ends lost 3 bases and 3 bases, in that order; junction bases with no gene match: 5. The CDR3 is made up of 15 amino acids. In germline, CDR1 is DFQATT, CDR2 SNEGSKA (reference sequence). As regards this clonotype: Its antigen is as yet unknown.

Regions amplified from RNA transcripts were the TCR beta CDR3 regions. First-round RT-PCR of the TCR CDR3 relied on the HTBI primer set. TCRdb recomputed calls from the multiplex PCR reads with MiXCR, one row per CDR3 protein. The data show about 540,000 distinct CDR3 sequences, about half seen once. Study-level results: Model predictions of ophthalmopathy came a median approximately 6.8 months before onset.

The sample consisted of peripheral blood or thyroid tissue (not recorded which). The chain is built from TRBV20-1 and TRBJ2-7; 13 bases line up with TRBD2. The clonotype comes from a woman in her late teens or twenties with Graves' hyperthyroidism. The CDR3 DNA sequence: TGCAGTGCTAGCCCCGGGACTAGCGGGATCTACGAGCAGTACTTC. It is translated as CSASPGTSGIYEQYF.